This entry is about one T cell receptor (beta chain). Its antigen remains unknown. This entry is derived from a study of shared clonotypes between healthy human individuals. Overall study findings and caveats: Naive subsets usually exceeded memory subsets in estimated richness.

Sorted-subset replicate PCR reactions contained 200 to 250 ng DNA, corresponding to some 29,000 T cell genomes. Authors' analysis steps: With immunoSEQ giving junction-only sequences and no quality scores, filtering differed. Profiled with immunoSEQ multiplex PCR; TCRdb holds only in-frame clones, not every one. The D gene and trimming were derived from the DNA, and the V and J assignments and clone size from that table. Of about 590,000 clones in the sample, nearly 97% were seen once. The length of the CDR3 is 14 residues. Trimming pared 5 bases from V and 4 bases from J, leaving 12 bases between. Germline CDR1 is SGHVS and CDR2 is FNYEAQ. Naive CD8 cells lacked CD45RO, underwent positive selection for CCR7 and left out terminally differentiated effector memory CD45RA+ cells.

This sequence joins TRBV7-6 and TRBJ1-3; weak D call: TRBD1 (5 bases). The sequencing input was naive CD8+ T cells sorted from blood. The TCR originated in a woman between 25 and 40 years old in good health. The CDR3 coding sequence is TGTGCCAGCAGCCTAACGGGACTGGGAAACACCATATATTTT. Translated: CASSLTGLGNTIYF.